The entry that follows covers one T cell receptor (beta chain) sequence. The sample belongs to a study of chemoradiotherapy in HPV16-positive cancers. This CDR3 spans 15 amino acids. V lost 0 bases and J 3 bases, leaving 12 bases between the germline ends. Per germline, CDR1 LNHNV and CDR2 YYDKDF (reference sequence). Measured with immunoSEQ multiplex PCR; TCRdb has only the in-frame clones, and not every one. Altogether some 19,000 clones are present, about 80% being singletons, with the ten largest covering roughly 3.7%. The genes are TRBV15 and TRBJ2-7; no definite D call. The sequence came from a human donor with HPV-associated anogenital cancer. This sample comprised blood, obtained from a patient who underwent chemoradiotherapy. The CDR3 loop reads CATSRDRDPIYEQYF. The CDR3 bases are TGTGCCACCAGCAGAGATCGAGATCCGATCTACGAGCAGTACTTC.